This T cell receptor beta chain was identified during a study of T-cell memory formation after mild COVID-19. This clonotype was recorded a few times. Its target is not known. Notes on the study in general: The appearance of some responding clones in pre-infection memory suggested that cross-reactive memory joined.

Trimming pared 5 bases from V and 1 base from J, leaving 14 bases between. This CDR3 contains 15 residues. CDR1 is SGHVS and CDR2 is FNYEAQ in the germline V gene. TCRdb fed the 5' RACE reads into MiXCR, producing one record per CDR3 protein. The sample contains 550,000 to 700,000 distinct CDR3 sequences, roughly 18% of which appear only once. The rearrangement uses TRBV7-6 and TRBJ2-5; D might be TRBD1 (6 bases). This sequence was found in an adult woman who had mild COVID-19 (a few samples of this study predate the infection). Cell type and time point are not known. Input material: PBMCs or a T cell subset sorted from them (not recorded which). The chain's CDR3 is CASSRPPDSQETQYF. The CDR3 nucleotides read TGTGCCAGCAGCCGTCCCCCGGACAGCCAAGAGACCCAGTACTTC.